Shown below are 29 T cell receptor beta chains from a single sample sequenced in a study of blood T cell repertoires in COVID-19. Produced via immunoSEQ multiplex PCR; TCRdb's table is partial and in-frame only. Here the sample spans 200,000 to 300,000 clones, approximately 86% being singletons. The specimen was peripheral blood. The receptors derive from a man aged 30 to 39 with active or convalescent COVID-19.

The CDR3 reads CASGDRGPRNEQFF. For the CDR3, the DNA is TGTGCCAGCGGGGACAGGGGGCCTCGAAATGAGCAGTTCTTC. The chain is built from TRBV27 and TRBJ2-1; 12 bases match TRBD1. CDR3 size: 14 residues. Germline lookup yields CDR1 MNHEY and CDR2 SMNVEV (reference sequence). The junction had 6 bases not matched to a gene; V was cut back by 8 bases and J by 7 bases.

This clone is a singleton in its sample. J is TRBJ2-7 and V is TRBV7-9; D is perhaps TRBD1 (6 bases). Germline V gene sequence: CDR1 SEHNR, CDR2 FQNEAQ (reference sequence). The length of the CDR3 is 14 residues. The V end lost 2 bases, the J end lost 6 bases, and 14 bases lay between the germline ends. The CDR3 is CASSLSETGFEQYF. DNA for the CDR3: TGTGCCAGCAGCTTAAGTGAGACAGGTTTCGAGCAGTACTTC.

This chain joins TRBV6-5 and TRBJ1-2; TRBD1 might be the D (6 bases). Germline CDR1 and CDR2: MNHEY and SVGAGI. V shed 0 bases and J shed 7 bases, with 12 bases lying between them. This CDR3 has 14 residues. The CDR3 sequence: CASSYSAGGGGYTF. CDR3 coding DNA: TGTGCCAGCAGTTACTCGGCGGGAGGGGGTGGCTACACCTTC.

The chain carries TRBV7-9 and TRBJ1-3; a weak D match, TRBD1 (6 bases). CDR1 is SEHNR, CDR2 FQNEAQ, per germline (reference sequence). The CDR3 runs to 17 residues. The V end was cut by 5 bases, the J end by 4 bases, with 21 bases between. CDR3 DNA: TGTGCCAGCAGCCTCCGAGAACAGGGATTCAGGGGAAACACCATATATTTT. Translating gives CASSLREQGFRGNTIYF.

The chain employs TRBV5-1 and TRBJ2-7; TRBD1 matches at 9 bases. The CDR3 has 15 residues. CDR1 is SGHRS and CDR2 is YFSETQ in the germline V gene. V trimming: 4 bases; J trimming: 2 bases; junction bases outside the gene matches: 7. The CDR3 nucleotides are TGCGCCAGCAGCCCGAGGACAGGGGCCCCCTACGAGCAGTACTTC. Translation: CASSPRTGAPYEQYF.

On this clone: The germline gene is not matched at one end of the junction; a read error may be the cause. The V call is TRBV3-1 (or the pseudogene TRBV3-2), the J call TRBJ2-7, with 11 bases that match TRBD1. The CDR3 contains 14 residues. Per germline, CDR1 LGHDT and CDR2 YNNKEL (reference sequence). The DNA for the CDR3 is TGTGTCAGCAGCTGGGGACAGGGGGCCTACGAGCAGTACTTC. Translating it yields CVSSWGQGAYEQYF.

This clone was observed a few times. The chain combines TRBV19 with TRBJ1-5; 7 bases align to TRBD1. Germline assignment: CDR1 LNHDA and CDR2 SQIVND (reference sequence). The CDR3 has 14 amino acids. After removal of 5 bases from V and 2 bases from J, the junction contained 3 bases not matched to a gene. The CDR3 DNA sequence: TGTGCCAGTAGTGGCACAGGGGGCAATCAGCCCCAGCATTTT. It codes for CASSGTGGNQPQHF.

V usage is TRBV19 and J usage is TRBJ1-6, with 7 bases fitting TRBD1. The CDR3 consists of 15 residues. Germline V CDR1 and CDR2: LNHDA, SQIVND (reference sequence). V trimming: 4 bases; J trimming: 1 base; junction bases outside the gene matches: 1. This CDR3 is CASSNRGSYNSPLHF. Written as DNA, the CDR3 is TGTGCCAGTAGTAACAGGGGATCCTATAATTCACCCCTCCACTTT.

V usage is TRBV9 and J usage is TRBJ2-2, with 12 bases identical to TRBD2. J lost 4 bases, V lost 3 bases, and 1 base had no gene match. CDR3 length: 15 residues. Germline-derived CDR1 and CDR2 are SGDLS and YYNGEE. The CDR3 sequence: CASSASGGATGELFF. Written as DNA, the CDR3 is TGTGCCAGCAGCGCTAGCGGGGGGGCCACCGGGGAGCTGTTTTTT.

CDR3 in amino acids: CSAWGQGTEAFF. The DNA of the CDR3 is TGCAGCGCTTGGGGGCAGGGCACTGAAGCTTTCTTT. The chain is built from TRBV29-1 and TRBJ1-1, with D maybe TRBD1 (6 bases). V gave up 7 bases and J gave up 4 bases, with 13 bases separating them. The germline V gene encodes CDR1 SQVTM and CDR2 ANQGSEA. CDR3 length: 12 residues.

The rearrangement joins TRBV5-6 to TRBJ2-1; perhaps TRBD2 as D (7 bases). Deletions cut 2 bases from V and 0 bases from J, with 12 bases between. Germline loops: CDR1 SGHDT, CDR2 YYEEEE. There are 16 residues in the CDR3. Here the CDR3 DNA reads TGTGCCAGCAGCTTAGGGGGGGCGAGCTCCTACAATGAGCAGTTCTTC. It translates to CASSLGGASSYNEQFF.

This chain uses TRBV11-2 with TRBJ1-1; 9 positions agree with TRBD1. Unmatched junction bases numbered 8, after V lost 7 bases and J lost 5 bases. CDR1 SGHAT and CDR2 FQNNGV come from the germline V gene. CDR3 size: 14 residues. The CDR3 loop reads CASTQTGGITEAFF. For the CDR3, the DNA is TGTGCCAGCACCCAGACAGGGGGGATTACTGAAGCTTTCTTT.

In the case of this clone: Different DNA sequences within this sample yield the same CDR3. The rearrangement joins TRBV5-1 to TRBJ1-2, with 8 bases matching TRBD1. The germline V gene encodes CDR1 SGHRS and CDR2 YFSETQ. The length of the CDR3 is 12 residues. V was pared by 3 bases and J by 8 bases, with 3 bases of the junction left unmatched. The CDR3 bases are TGCGCCAGCAGCTCGGACAGGGTCGGCTACACCTTC. Its protein is CASSSDRVGYTF.

The chain has TRBV19 and TRBJ2-5; 8 bases are a match to TRBD2. The germline CDR1 and CDR2 sequences are LNHDA and SQIVND (reference sequence). The CDR3 has 15 amino acids. J lost 2 bases, V lost 5 bases, and 7 bases had no gene match. The CDR3 region is CASSSGGHLQETQYF. Here the CDR3 DNA reads TGTGCCAGTAGTTCGGGGGGGCACCTTCAAGAGACCCAGTACTTC.

This clone was seen a few times. The CDR3 sequence is CASRNGGQGNGYTF. The CDR3 nucleotides read TGCGCCAGCCGCAACGGAGGACAGGGAAATGGCTACACCTTC. The chain employs TRBV5-1 and TRBJ1-2; 8 nucleotides align to TRBD1. This CDR3 contains 14 residues. The ends lost 7 bases at V and 6 bases at J; junction bases unmatched: 11. The V gene's germline CDR1 is SGHRS and CDR2 YFSETQ.

For this clone: Other DNA sequences in this specimen translate into the identical CDR3. In nucleotides, the CDR3 is TGTGCCTGGAACAGGTTGAACACTGAAGCTTTCTTT. This codes for CAWNRLNTEAFF. The V call is TRBV30, the J call TRBJ1-1, with D possibly matching TRBD1 (5 bases). Between the trimmed V and J ends, which lost 4 bases and 0 bases, there was a span of 6 bases. CDR1 is GTSNPN, CDR2 SVGIG, per germline (reference sequence). The CDR3 has 12 residues.

CDR3 in DNA: TGTGCCAGCAGTGAGGACAGGTTAAGCCCCTATAGCAATCAGCCCCAGCATTTT. Protein sequence: CASSEDRLSPYSNQPQHF. The V call is TRBV6-1, the J call TRBJ1-5; 7 nucleotides align to TRBD1. This CDR3 is built from 18 residues. CDR1 is MNHNS, CDR2 SASEGT, per germline. The V and J ends lost 3 bases and 0 bases, in that order; junction bases with no gene match: 11.

This chain connects TRBV24-1 to TRBJ2-1; TRBD2 matches 11 bases. The CDR3 runs 16 residues. With V trimmed by 4 bases and J by 6 bases, 7 bases remained unmatched. Germline lookup yields CDR1 KGHDR and CDR2 SFDVKD. CDR3 loop: CATSDTLAGGRNEQFF. The CDR3 nucleotides are TGTGCCACCAGTGACACCCTAGCGGGGGGCCGCAATGAGCAGTTCTTC.

Comments on this clone: The missing conserved phenylalanine or tryptophan at the end of this CDR3 makes a read error likely. The limits of the CDR3 on the DNA are not certain, so only TCRdb's listed CDR3 is given. V is TRBV6-6 and J is TRBJ1-4; TRBD1 is taken as the D call from the table, unchecked against the DNA. CDR1 is MNHNY, CDR2 SVGAGI, per germline (reference sequence). The CDR3 spans 11 amino acids, including both terminal residues. The CDR3 reads CASRTTGDLHI.

The genes are TRBV19 and TRBJ1-5; D uncertain. There are 15 residues in the CDR3. V lost 4 bases and J lost 2, with 12 bases in between. CDR1 is LNHDA and CDR2 is SQIVND in the germline V gene (reference sequence). The CDR3 spells CASSSNLFGNQPQHF. CDR3 nucleotides: TGTGCCAGTAGTAGTAATCTTTTTGGCAATCAGCCCCAGCATTTT.

This chain links TRBV10-2 with TRBJ1-2; perhaps TRBD1 as D (6 bases). This CDR3 contains 15 residues. Looked up from germline, CDR1 is WSHSY and CDR2 is SAAADI. With 6 bases removed from V and 7 bases from J, the gap between germline ends came to 21 bases. Written as DNA, the CDR3 is TGCGCCAGCAGGGTCTCCGCGCAGGGGTCGGGTGGCTACACCTTC. This codes for CASRVSAQGSGGYTF.

J is TRBJ1-1 and V is TRBV11-2, with 7 bases that match TRBD1. The CDR3 covers 15 residues. The J segment lost 4 bases and the V segment lost 4 bases, leaving 9 bases of the junction unmatched. Germline CDR1 and CDR2: SGHAT and FQNNGV. The CDR3 DNA reads as TGTGCCAGCAGCTCGGGGACAGCTCAAGGCACTGAAGCTTTCTTT. This translates into CASSSGTAQGTEAFF.

J is TRBJ2-1 and V is TRBV4-3, with 8 bases aligning to TRBD1. Germline V CDR1 and CDR2: LGHNA, YSLEER. V trimming: 3 bases; J trimming: 11 bases; junction bases outside the gene matches: 3. This CDR3 spans 12 amino acids. The DNA of the CDR3 is TGCGCCAGCAGCCAGGGGGACAGGCAGCAGTTCTTC. Protein product: CASSQGDRQQFF.

The J gene is TRBJ1-1, the V gene TRBV18; weak D call: TRBD1 (5 bases). V was pared by 6 bases and J by 1 base, with 9 bases between. Germline V gene data show CDR1 as KGHSH and CDR2 as LQKENI. The CDR3 contains 13 residues. The CDR3 DNA follows: TGTGCCAGCTCCGTTGACAGGAACACTGAAGCTTTCTTT. Translated: CASSVDRNTEAFF.

The chain links TRBV6-1 to TRBJ1-1; maybe TRBD1 (5 bases). CDR1 is MNHNS, CDR2 SASEGT, per germline. V shed 3 bases and J shed 5 bases, with 13 bases lying between them. This CDR3 spans 14 amino acids. CDR3 sequence: CASSDDRPITEAFF. In DNA form, the CDR3 reads TGTGCCAGCAGTGATGACAGACCTATTACTGAAGCTTTCTTT.

V is TRBV27 and J is TRBJ2-3, with D perhaps TRBD2 (6 bases). Germline V gene sequence: CDR1 MNHEY, CDR2 SMNVEV (reference sequence). The length of the CDR3 is 15 residues. Trimming removed 6 bases at V and 0 bases at J, with 13 bases between. The CDR3 spells CASRPLGTSTDTQYF. The CDR3 bases are TGTGCCAGCAGGCCCCTGGGGACTAGCACAGATACGCAGTATTTT.

The CDR3 nucleotides read TGTGCCAGCAGCTTAGATGGTGGCCGTAAGCAGTTCTTC. Translation gives CASSLDGGRKQFF. The rearrangement joins TRBV7-7 to TRBJ2-1; D is ambiguous. V was pared by 1 base and J by 11 bases, with 12 bases between. The CDR3 spans 13 residues. The germline V gene encodes CDR1 SSHAT and CDR2 FNYEAQ (reference sequence).

The chain carries TRBV4-3 and TRBJ2-1; 9 bases line up with TRBD2. The CDR3 is 17 residues long. The trim removed 6 bases at V and 8 bases at J, leaving 17 bases unmatched. CDR1 is LGHNA, CDR2 YSLEER, per germline. The CDR3 nucleotides are TGCGCCAGCAGTTTGGTAGCGGCGGGACTAGCCTCCTATGAGCAGTTCTTC. This translates into CASSLVAAGLASYEQFF.

V usage is TRBV9 and J usage is TRBJ2-7, with TRBD2 matching 11 bases. Germline V gene lookup returns CDR1 SGDLS and CDR2 YYNGEE. This CDR3 is 15 amino acids long. V lost 0 bases, J lost 3 bases, and 2 bases stayed unmatched. CDR3 nucleotide sequence: TGTGCCAGCAGCGTAGGTAGCGGGGGGGTCTACGAGCAGTACTTC. This sequence encodes CASSVGSGGVYEQYF.